This T cell receptor (beta chain) was captured in a study of cytomegalovirus exposure and HLA in healthy donors. About the study: The 95 to 150 validation repertoires used a platform that matched the one used for the approximately 610 first-cohort repertoires, as a later analysis reported. General study results and limits: Most TCR sequences were seen very rarely across donors, but some public TCRs occurred in many. The authors enumerated 164 TCR beta chains as linked to cytomegalovirus. Through in vitro validation, three CMV-associated chains were shown to be specific for CMV antigens.

Turning to this clone: Antigen: not known.

Trimming pared 0 bases from V and 7 bases from J, leaving 12 bases between. The CDR3 contains 14 residues. The germline CDR1 and CDR2 sequences are LGHNA and YSLEER. Only in-frame clones appear in the TCRdb table, and some are missing; sequencing was by immunoSEQ multiplex PCR. The sample holds tens of thousands of clones, roughly 90% seen once. The J gene is TRBJ2-5, the V gene TRBV4-3; a possible D gene is TRBD2 (5 bases). The clonotype originates from a woman between 18 and 29 years old in good health and CMV-seronegative. The sample comprised PBMCs. The CDR3 DNA sequence: TGCGCCAGCAGCCAAGAACCCCAAGGAGGGACCCAGTACTTC. Protein sequence: CASSQEPQGGTQYF.